This TCR beta chain was identified during a study of blood T cell repertoires in COVID-19 (dated by TCRdb to about 2020). Regarding the research as a whole: Collaborator samples came from the United States, Italy and Spain and covered acute and convalescent phases of COVID-19. Samples were obtained from the ongoing ImmuneRACE study (first 160 participants) and from 1,254 subjects provided by 6 global collaborators. The dataset comprised deeply sampled blood TCRbeta repertoires from subjects exposed to, actively infected with, or recovered from COVID-19. The material from the prospective study consisted of cDNA or gDNA derived from T cells, B-cell-depleted T cells, or PBMCs. Nearly every sample came with metadata listing a de-identified subject ID, COVID-19 status, age in years and sex. HLA class I and class II types, where available, came from metadata supplied by the sample provider rather than from assay-based typing. The repertoires were released in a freely available public database meant as a resource for research on the immune response to SARS-CoV-2.

Participants in the prospective study were enrolled through a virtual design, were aged about 18 to 100 years, and lived in roughly 25 United States geographic areas. In the prospective study, participants were assigned to cohorts based on the clinical history participants reported in a screening survey and a study questionnaire. In the prospective study, mobile phlebotomists collected whole blood, serum and a nasopharyngeal or oropharyngeal swab from each participant. Additional blood draws and questionnaires over an approximately 2-month period could optionally be provided by prospective study participants. Before DNA extraction, blood samples from the prospective study were shipped at room temperature or frozen. For CDR1 and CDR2, the germline V gene lists MGHDK and SYGVNS. The CDR3 contains 15 residues, cysteine and phenylalanine counted. The DNA shown is the 45-base CDR3, in frame from base 1.

With regard to this clone: Its binding antigen is unknown. An end of the junction differs from the germline gene, which may be a read error.

TCRbeta CDR3 regions were amplified from genomic DNA by means of the immunoSEQ Assay, a bias-controlled multiplex PCR. The published analysis was carried out like this. Nucleated cell counts per sample were estimated from amplification of reference gene primers within the assay. Sequence reads were collapsed and filtered to measure the absolute abundance of every unique TCRbeta CDR3 rearrangement. For each sample, productive Simpson clonality was calculated as the square root of Simpson's diversity index across productive rearrangements. Imported from immuneACCESS, the table was reduced by TCRdb to in-frame sequences with V and J called. These copies leave out some clones; in studies compared against another copy, an unresolved V gene accounts for under half, and the cause of the remainder is not known. For V, J and clone size, that table is used; D and trimming come from the DNA. The sample table shows around 130,000 clones, and about 86% are seen once. The ten biggest clones cover 2.4% of the sample.

Overall study results and their limits: How much clinical and demographic metadata was included differed by source and by participant, and the metadata was provided uncurated.

Sequenced: PBMCs or T cells enriched from blood (not recorded which). The V gene is TRBV25-1 and the J gene is TRBJ2-7, and TRBD2 aligns with 7 junction nucleotides. The sequence was obtained from a man in his forties with acute COVID-19. The CDR3 region: CASSQYTSAANEQYF. The nucleotides read TGTGCCAGCAGTCAATACACTAGCGCCGCGAACGAGCAGTACTTC.